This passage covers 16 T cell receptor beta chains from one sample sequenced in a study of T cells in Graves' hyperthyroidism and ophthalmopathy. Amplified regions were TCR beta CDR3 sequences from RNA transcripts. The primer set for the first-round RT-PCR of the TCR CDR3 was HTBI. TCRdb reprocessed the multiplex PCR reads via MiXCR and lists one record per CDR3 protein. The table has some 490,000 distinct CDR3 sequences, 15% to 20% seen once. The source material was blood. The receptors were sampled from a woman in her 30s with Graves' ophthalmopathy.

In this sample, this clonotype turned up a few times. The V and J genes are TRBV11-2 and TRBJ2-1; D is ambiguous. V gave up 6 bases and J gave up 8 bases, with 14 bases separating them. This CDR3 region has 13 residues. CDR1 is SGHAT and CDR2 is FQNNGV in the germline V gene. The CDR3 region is CASSRNLGDEQFF. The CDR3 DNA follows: TGTGCCAGCAGTCGGAACCTCGGCGATGAGCAGTTCTTC.

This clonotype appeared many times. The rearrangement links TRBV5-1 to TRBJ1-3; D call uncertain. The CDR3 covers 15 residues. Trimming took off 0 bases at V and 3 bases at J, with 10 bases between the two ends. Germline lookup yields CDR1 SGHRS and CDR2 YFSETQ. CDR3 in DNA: TGCGCCAGCAGCTTGGGGGATTTCGGTGGAAACACCATATATTTT. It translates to CASSLGDFGGNTIYF. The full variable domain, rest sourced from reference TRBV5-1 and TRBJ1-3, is KAGVTQTPRYLIKTRGQQVTLSCSPISGHRSVSWYQQTPGQGLQFLFEYFSETQRNKGNFPGRFSGRQFSNSRSEMNVSTLELGDSALYLCASSLGDFGGNTIYFGEGSWLTVV.

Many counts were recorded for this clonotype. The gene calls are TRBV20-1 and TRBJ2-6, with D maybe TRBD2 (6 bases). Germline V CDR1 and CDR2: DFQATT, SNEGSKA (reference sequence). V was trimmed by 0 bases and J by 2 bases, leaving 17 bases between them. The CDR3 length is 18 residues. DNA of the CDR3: TGCAGTGCTAGAGATTGGAGGGTCGATTGGCCTGGGGCCAACGTCCTGACTTTC. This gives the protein CSARDWRVDWPGANVLTF.

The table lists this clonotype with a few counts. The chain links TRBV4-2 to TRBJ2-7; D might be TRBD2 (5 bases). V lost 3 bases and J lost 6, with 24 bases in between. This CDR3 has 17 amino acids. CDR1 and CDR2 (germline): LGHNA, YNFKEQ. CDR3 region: CASSQEFTGSSWREQYF. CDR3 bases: TGTGCCAGCAGCCAGGAATTTACGGGGAGTTCATGGCGCGAGCAGTACTTC.

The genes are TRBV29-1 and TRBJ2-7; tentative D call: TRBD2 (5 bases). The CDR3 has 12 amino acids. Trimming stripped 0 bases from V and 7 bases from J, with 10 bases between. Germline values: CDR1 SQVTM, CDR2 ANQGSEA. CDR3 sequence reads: CSVEDTGFEQYF. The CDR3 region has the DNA TGCAGCGTTGAAGATACGGGGTTTGAGCAGTACTTC.

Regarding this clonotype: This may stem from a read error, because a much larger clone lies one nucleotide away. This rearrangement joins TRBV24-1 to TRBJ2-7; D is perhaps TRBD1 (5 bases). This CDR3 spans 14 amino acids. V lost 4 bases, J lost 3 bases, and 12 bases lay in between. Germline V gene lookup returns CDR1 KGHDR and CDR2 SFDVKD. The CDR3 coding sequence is TGTGCCACCAGTGACCCTGACAGAGGCTACGAGCAGTACTTC. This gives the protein CATSDPDRGYEQYF.

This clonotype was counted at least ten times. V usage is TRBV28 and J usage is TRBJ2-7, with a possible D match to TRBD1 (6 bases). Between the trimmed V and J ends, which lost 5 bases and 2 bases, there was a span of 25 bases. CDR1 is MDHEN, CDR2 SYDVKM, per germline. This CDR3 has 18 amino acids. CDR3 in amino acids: CASSLPRRGATGTYEQYF. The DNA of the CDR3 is TGTGCCAGCAGTCTGCCGCGGAGAGGCGCGACAGGAACCTACGAGCAGTACTTC.

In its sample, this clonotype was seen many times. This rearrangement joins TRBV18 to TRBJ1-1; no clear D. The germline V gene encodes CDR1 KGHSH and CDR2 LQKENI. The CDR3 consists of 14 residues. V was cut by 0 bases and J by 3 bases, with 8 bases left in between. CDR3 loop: CASSPPGRDTEAFF. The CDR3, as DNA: TGTGCCAGCTCACCACCGGGAAGGGACACTGAAGCTTTCTTT.

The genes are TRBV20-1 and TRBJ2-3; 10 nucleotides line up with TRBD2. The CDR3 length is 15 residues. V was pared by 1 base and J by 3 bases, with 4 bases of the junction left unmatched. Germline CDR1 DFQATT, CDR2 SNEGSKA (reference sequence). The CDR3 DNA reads TGCAGTGCTAGAGGAGGACTAGCGGCTACAGATACGCAGTATTTT. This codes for CSARGGLAATDTQYF.

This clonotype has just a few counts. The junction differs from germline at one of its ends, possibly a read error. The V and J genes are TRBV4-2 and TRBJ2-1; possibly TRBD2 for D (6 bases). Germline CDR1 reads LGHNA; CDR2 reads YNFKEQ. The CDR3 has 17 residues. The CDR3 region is CASSISGTSSSYNGQFF. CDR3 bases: TGTGCCAGCAGCATCTCCGGGACTTCCAGCTCCTACAATGGGCAGTTCTTC.

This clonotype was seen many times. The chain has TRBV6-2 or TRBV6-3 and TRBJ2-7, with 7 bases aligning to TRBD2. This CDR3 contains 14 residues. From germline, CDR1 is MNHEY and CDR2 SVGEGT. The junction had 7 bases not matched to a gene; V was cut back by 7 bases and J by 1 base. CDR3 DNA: TGTGCCAGCAAGTTACCTAGCGGATCCTACGAGCAGTACTTC. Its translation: CASKLPSGSYEQYF.

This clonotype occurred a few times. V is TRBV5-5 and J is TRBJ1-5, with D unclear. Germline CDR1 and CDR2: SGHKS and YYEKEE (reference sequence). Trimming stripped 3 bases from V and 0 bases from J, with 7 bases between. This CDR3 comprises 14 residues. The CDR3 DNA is TGTGCCAGCAGCTCGAGACATAGCAATCAGCCCCAGCATTTT. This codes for CASSSRHSNQPQHF. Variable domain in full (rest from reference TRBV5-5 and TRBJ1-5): DAGVTQSPTHLIKTRGQQVTLRCSPISGHKSVSWYQQVLGQGPQFIFQYYEKEERGRGNFPDRFSARQFPNYSSELNVNALLLGDSALYLCASSSRHSNQPQHFGDGTRLSIL.

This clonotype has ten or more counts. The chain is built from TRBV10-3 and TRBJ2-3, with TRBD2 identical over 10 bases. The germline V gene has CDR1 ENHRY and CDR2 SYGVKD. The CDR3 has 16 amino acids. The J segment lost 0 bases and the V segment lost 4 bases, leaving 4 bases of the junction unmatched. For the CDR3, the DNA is TGTGCCATCAGTGCTACACTAGCGGGGAGCACAGATACGCAGTATTTT. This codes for CAISATLAGSTDTQYF.

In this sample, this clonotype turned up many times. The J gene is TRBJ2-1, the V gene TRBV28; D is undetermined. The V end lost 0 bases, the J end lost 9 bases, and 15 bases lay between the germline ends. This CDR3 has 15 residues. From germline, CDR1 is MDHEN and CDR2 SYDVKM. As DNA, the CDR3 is TGTGCCAGCAGTTTATGGATAGCAGCAAACAGTGAGCAGTTCTTC. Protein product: CASSLWIAANSEQFF.

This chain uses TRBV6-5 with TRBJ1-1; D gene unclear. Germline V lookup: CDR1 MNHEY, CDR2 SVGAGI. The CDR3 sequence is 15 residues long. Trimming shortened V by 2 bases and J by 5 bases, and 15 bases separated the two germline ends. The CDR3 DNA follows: TGTGCCAGCAGTTACATGGGCCCTGTTTATACTGAAGCTTTCTTT. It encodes CASSYMGPVYTEAFF.

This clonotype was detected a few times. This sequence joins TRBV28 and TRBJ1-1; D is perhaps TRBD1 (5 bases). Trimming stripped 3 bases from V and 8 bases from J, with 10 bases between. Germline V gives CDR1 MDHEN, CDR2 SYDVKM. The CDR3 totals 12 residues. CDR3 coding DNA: TGTGCCAGCAGTTTCAAGAGGGACGAAGCTTTCTTT. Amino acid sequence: CASSFKRDEAFF.